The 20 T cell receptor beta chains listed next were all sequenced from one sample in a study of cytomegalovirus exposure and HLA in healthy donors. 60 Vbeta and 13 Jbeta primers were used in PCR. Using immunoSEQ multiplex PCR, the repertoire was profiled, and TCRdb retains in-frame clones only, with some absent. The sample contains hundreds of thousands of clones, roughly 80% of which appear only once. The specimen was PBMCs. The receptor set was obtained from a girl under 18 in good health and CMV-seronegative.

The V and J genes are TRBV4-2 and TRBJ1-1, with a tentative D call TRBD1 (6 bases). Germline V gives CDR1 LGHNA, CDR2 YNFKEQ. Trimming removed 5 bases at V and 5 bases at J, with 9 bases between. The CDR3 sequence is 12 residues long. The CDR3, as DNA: TGTGCCAGCAGCTCCCAGGGGACTGAAGCTTTCTTT. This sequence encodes CASSSQGTEAFF.

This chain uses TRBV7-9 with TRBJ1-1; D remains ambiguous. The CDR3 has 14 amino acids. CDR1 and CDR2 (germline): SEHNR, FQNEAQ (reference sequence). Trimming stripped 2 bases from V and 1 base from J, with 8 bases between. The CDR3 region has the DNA TGTGCCAGCAGCTTAAATACAGCGAACACTGAAGCTTTCTTT. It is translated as CASSLNTANTEAFF.

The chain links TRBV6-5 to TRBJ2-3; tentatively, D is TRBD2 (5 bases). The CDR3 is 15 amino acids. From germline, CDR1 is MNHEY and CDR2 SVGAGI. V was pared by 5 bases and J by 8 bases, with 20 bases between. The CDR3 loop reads CASSLTGTSSVTQYF. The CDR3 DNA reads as TGTGCCAGCAGTCTAACGGGAACTAGTAGTGTTACGCAGTATTTT.

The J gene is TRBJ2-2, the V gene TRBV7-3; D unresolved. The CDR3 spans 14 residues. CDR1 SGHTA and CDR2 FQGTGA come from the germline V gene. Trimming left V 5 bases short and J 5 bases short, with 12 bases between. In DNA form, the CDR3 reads TGTGCCAGCAGCCAGGCGCGTGGAACCGGGGAGCTGTTTTTT. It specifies CASSQARGTGELFF.

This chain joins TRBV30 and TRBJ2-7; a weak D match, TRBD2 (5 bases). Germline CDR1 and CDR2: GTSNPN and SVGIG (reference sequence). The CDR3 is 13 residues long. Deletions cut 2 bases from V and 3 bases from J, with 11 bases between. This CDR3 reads CAWSFGKSYEQYF. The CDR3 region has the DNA TGTGCCTGGAGTTTCGGGAAAAGCTACGAGCAGTACTTC.

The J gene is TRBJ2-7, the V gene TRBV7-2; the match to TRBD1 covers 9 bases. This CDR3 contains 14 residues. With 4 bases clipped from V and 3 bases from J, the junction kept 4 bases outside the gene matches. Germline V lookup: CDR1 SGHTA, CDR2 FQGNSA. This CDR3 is CASSSSGQGYEQYF. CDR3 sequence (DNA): TGTGCCAGCAGCTCCTCGGGACAGGGCTACGAGCAGTACTTC.

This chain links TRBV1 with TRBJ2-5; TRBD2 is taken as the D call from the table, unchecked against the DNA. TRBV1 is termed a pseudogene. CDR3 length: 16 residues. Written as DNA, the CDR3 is TGCACCGAGCAAACTCCACTAGCAGGTCTACAGGAGACCCAGTACTTC. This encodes CTEQTPLAGLQETQYF.

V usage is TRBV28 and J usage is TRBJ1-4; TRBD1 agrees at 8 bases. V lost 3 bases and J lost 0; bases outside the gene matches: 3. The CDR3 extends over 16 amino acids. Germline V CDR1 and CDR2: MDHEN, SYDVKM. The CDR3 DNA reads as TGTGCCAGCAGTTTCGTACAGGGGGCAACTAATGAAAAACTGTTTTTT. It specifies CASSFVQGATNEKLFF.

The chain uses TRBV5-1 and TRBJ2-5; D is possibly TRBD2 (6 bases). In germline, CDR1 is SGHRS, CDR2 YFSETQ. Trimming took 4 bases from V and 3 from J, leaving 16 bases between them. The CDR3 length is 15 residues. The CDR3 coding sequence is TGCGCCAGCAGCCAAGGCGGGGTATTGGAAGAGACCCAGTACTTC. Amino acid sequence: CASSQGGVLEETQYF.

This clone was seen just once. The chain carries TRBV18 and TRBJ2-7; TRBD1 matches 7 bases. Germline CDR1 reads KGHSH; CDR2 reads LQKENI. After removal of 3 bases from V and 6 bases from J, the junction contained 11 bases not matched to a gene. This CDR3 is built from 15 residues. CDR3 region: CASSPVTGRTSEQYF. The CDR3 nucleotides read TGTGCCAGCTCACCTGTGACAGGGCGTACTTCCGAGCAGTACTTC.

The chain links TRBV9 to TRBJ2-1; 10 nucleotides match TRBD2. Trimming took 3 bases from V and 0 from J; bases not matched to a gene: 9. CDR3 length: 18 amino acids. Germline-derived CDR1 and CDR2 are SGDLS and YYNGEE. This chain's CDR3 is CASSGRLAGFSSYNEQFF. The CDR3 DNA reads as TGTGCCAGCAGCGGCCGACTAGCGGGCTTCAGCTCCTACAATGAGCAGTTCTTC.

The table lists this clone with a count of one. The CDR3 loop is CASSAAGSFQYF. The CDR3 nucleotides read TGTGCCAGCAGCGCCGCGGGGTCGTTTCAGTATTTT. The J gene is TRBJ2-3, the V gene TRBV25-1, with D maybe TRBD2 (6 bases). The germline V gene encodes CDR1 MGHDK and CDR2 SYGVNS. The ends were cut back, 6 bases at V and 12 bases at J, with 16 bases in the middle. The CDR3 consists of 12 residues.

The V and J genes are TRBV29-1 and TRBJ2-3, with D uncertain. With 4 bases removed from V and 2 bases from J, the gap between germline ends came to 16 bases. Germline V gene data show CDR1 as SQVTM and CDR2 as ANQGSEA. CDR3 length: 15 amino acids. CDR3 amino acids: CSVAPPSGSTDTQYF. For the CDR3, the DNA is TGCAGCGTTGCCCCTCCTTCAGGATCCACAGATACGCAGTATTTT.

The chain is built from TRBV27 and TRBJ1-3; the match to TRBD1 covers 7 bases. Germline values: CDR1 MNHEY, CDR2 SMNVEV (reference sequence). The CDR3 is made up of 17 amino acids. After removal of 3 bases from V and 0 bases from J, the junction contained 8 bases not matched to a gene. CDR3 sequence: CASSFRGDRYSGNTIYF. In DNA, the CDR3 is TGTGCCAGCAGTTTTCGCGGGGACAGATACTCTGGAAACACCATATATTTT.

The CDR3 bases are TGTGCCAGCAGTTCAAATTACAGGGGCCAGGTCACTGAGCAGTTCTTC. Translating it yields CASSSNYRGQVTEQFF. The V and J genes are TRBV28 and TRBJ2-1, with 7 bases identical to TRBD1. Germline-derived CDR1 and CDR2 are MDHEN and SYDVKM. V lost 4 bases to trimming and J lost 9 bases; unmatched junction nucleotides: 15. CDR3 length equals 16 residues.

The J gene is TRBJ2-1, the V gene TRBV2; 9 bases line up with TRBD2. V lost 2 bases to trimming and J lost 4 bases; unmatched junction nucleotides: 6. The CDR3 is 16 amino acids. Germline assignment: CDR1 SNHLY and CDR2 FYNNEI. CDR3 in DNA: TGTGCCAGCAGTGAATCAATGGGACTAGCTTACAATGAGCAGTTCTTC. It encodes CASSESMGLAYNEQFF.

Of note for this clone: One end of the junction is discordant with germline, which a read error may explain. The CDR3 loop reads CPLTSYEQYF. The CDR3 bases are TGCCCCCTGACTTCCTACGAGCAGTACTTC. The chain carries TRBV27 and TRBJ2-7, with D hard to call. Looked up from germline, CDR1 is MNHEY and CDR2 is SMNVEV (reference sequence). The CDR3 contains 10 residues.

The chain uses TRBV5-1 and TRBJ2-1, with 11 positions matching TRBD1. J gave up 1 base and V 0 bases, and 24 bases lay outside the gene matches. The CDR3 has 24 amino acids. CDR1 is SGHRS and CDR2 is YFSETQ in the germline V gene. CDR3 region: CASSLGPPGQGVGGGSNSYNEQFF. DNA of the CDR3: TGCGCCAGCAGCTTGGGTCCTCCGGGACAGGGGGTCGGGGGCGGGAGTAATTCCTACAATGAGCAGTTCTTC.

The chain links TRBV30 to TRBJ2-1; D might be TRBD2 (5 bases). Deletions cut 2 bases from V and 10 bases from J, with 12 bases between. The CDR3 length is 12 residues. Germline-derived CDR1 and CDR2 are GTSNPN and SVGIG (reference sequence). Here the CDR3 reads CAWSPRGPEQFF. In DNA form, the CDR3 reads TGTGCCTGGAGTCCTCGGGGTCCCGAGCAGTTCTTC. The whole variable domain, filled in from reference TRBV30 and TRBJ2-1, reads SQTIHQWPATLVQPVGSPLSLECTVEGTSNPNLYWYRQAAGRGLQLLFYSVGIGQISSEVPQNLSASRPQDRQFILSSKKLLLSDSGFYLCAWSPRGPEQFFGPGTRLTVL.

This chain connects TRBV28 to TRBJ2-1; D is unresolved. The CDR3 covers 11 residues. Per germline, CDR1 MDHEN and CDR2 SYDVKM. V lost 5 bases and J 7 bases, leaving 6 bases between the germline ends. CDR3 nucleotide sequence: TGTGCCAGCAGTCCGAGTAATGAGCAGTTCTTC. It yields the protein CASSPSNEQFF.